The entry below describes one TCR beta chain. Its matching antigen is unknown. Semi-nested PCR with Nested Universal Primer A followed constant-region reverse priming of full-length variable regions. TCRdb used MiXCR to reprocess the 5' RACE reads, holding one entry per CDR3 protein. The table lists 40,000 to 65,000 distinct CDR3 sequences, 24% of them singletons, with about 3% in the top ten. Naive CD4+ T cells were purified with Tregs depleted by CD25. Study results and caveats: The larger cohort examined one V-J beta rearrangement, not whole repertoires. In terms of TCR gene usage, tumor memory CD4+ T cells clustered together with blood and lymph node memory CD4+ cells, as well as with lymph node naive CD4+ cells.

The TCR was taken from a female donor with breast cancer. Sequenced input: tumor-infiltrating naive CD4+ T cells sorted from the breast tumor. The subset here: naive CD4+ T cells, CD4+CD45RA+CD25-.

The CDR3 DNA sequence: TGCAGCGTTAGACATGCGGAAGGCTACACCTTC. Its translation is CSVRHAEGYTF. The chain recombines TRBV29-1 with TRBJ1-2; D remains unclear. The CDR3 loop spans 11 amino acids. Trimming removed 5 bases from V and 8 bases from J, with 12 bases in between. Germline-derived CDR1 and CDR2 are SQVTM and ANQGSEA. The whole variable domain, filled in from reference TRBV29-1 and TRBJ1-2, reads SAVISQKPSRDICQRGTSLTIQCQVDSQVTMMFWYRQQPGQSLTLIATANQGSEATYESGFVIDKFPISRPNLTFSTLTVSNMSPEDSSIYLCSVRHAEGYTFGSGTRLTVV.